These T cell receptor beta chains were read from a single sample in a study of post-analysis software for immune sequencing data. Via MiXCR, TCRdb re-called the PCR reads, giving one row per CDR3 protein. The sample yields about 540,000 distinct CDR3 sequences, around a third seen once. Sequencing was performed on blood. The source is a girl between 2 and 17 years old with multiple sclerosis. Both conserved end residues are part of each CDR3. D genes are given only for firm matches.

>NA|TRBV5-1|TRBJ1-6
CASSQSGYPNNSPLHF
>TRBD1|TRBV2|TRBJ2-7
CASRMDRGVEQYF
>NA|TRBV7-2|TRBJ2-5
CASSLGTGSHNEQYF
>NA|TRBV10-3|TRBJ1-1
CAISESGRIPEAFF
>NA|TRBV20-1|TRBJ2-1
CSARDIPNEQFF
>TRBD1|TRBV4-1|TRBJ1-1
CASSQQDRFYTEAFF
>TRBD2|TRBV5-1|TRBJ2-3
CASSFTSGGAPTDTQYF
>NA|TRBV7-9|TRBJ2-1
CASSSGLALGEQFF
>NA|TRBV9|TRBJ2-3
CASSVAGGGATGSDTQYF
>NA|TRBV10-3|TRBJ2-7
CAISPTESYEQYF
>NA|TRBV7-2|TRBJ1-2
CASSLAGGRGSAYYGYTF
>TRBD2|TRBV29-1|TRBJ2-5
CSAHRGGYQETQYF
>NA|TRBV7-9|TRBJ2-7
CASSLGQGKSYEQYF
>NA|TRBV5-1|TRBJ2-7
CASGTGSSYEQYF
>TRBD2|TRBV9|TRBJ2-1
CASSSPDGRGALKYDEQFF
>NA|TRBV11-1|TRBJ2-7
CATPSGSAYEQYF
>NA|TRBV11-2|TRBJ2-7
CAIELRGTYEQYF
>TRBD2|TRBV6-1|TRBJ2-1
CASRELAGAYNEQFF
>TRBD2|TRBV6-5|TRBJ2-3
CASSGTSGADTQYF
>NA|TRBV7-8|TRBJ2-2
CASSLVLAVRNTGELFF
>TRBD2|TRBV20-1|TRBJ2-3
CSAGWGVGLADTDTQYF
>NA|TRBV7-2|TRBJ2-3
CASRPGGTDTQYF